The rows below give T cell receptor beta chains drawn from one sample of a study of cytomegalovirus exposure and HLA in healthy donors. The method was immunoSEQ multiplex PCR; TCRdb's version includes in-frame clones alone and lacks a portion of them. The top ten clones hold approximately 2.6% of a sample with roughly 130,000 clones, roughly four fifths of them seen once. What was sequenced was PBMCs. The receptors come from a boy aged 2 to 9 in good health and CMV-seronegative. Each CDR3 is given with its conserved first and last residue. The D gene is left open where the match is weak. Not every row has a clone size; where given, it reads once, few, many or a size class.

16	TRBV6-5	TRBD1	TRBJ1-6	-	CASSFGPTGGYSPLHF	TGTGCCAGCAGTTTTGGGCCTACAGGGGGCTATTCACCCCTCCACTTT
15	TRBV9	TRBD2	TRBJ2-2	-	CASSVVSGGTGELFF	TGTGCCAGCAGCGTAGTTAGCGGGGGGACCGGGGAGCTGTTTTTT
17	TRBV5-6	TRBD1	TRBJ2-1	-	CASSTDYDRALVNEQFF	TGTGCCAGCAGCACCGACTACGACAGGGCGCTCGTCAATGAGCAGTTCTTC
14	TRBV6-5	-	TRBJ1-1	-	CASSRRGGSTEAFF	TGTGCCAGCAGTAGAAGGGGTGGCAGCACTGAAGCTTTCTTT
13	TRBV5-1	-	TRBJ1-2	-	CASSEGTNYGYTF	TGCGCCAGCAGCGAGGGAACCAACTATGGCTACACCTTC
15	TRBV9	TRBD1	TRBJ1-1	-	CASSTRTGLDTEAFF	TGTGCCAGCAGCACCCGGACAGGTCTAGACACTGAAGCTTTCTTT
15	TRBV4-3	TRBD1	TRBJ1-6	-	CASSQGARGQRPLHF	TGCGCCAGCAGCCAAGGTGCCCGGGGACAGAGACCCCTCCACTTT
14	TRBV7-2	TRBD1	TRBJ1-2	once	CASNYDRDSYGYTF	TGTGCCAGCAACTACGACAGGGACTCCTATGGCTACACCTTC
14	TRBV7-9	TRBD1	TRBJ1-3	-	CASSFGQGSNTIYF	TGTGCCAGCAGCTTTGGACAGGGCTCAAACACCATATATTTT
16	TRBV28	-	TRBJ2-1	-	CASSSPWIVRAFEQFF	TGTGCCAGCAGTTCCCCGTGGATAGTAAGAGCGTTTGAGCAGTTCTTC
16	TRBV7-2	TRBD2	TRBJ2-5	-	CASSPGRGTGQETQYF	TGTGCCAGCAGCCCCGGGAGGGGGACGGGGCAAGAGACCCAGTACTTC
15	TRBV11-2	-	TRBJ1-1	once	CASSLDWGANTEAFF	TGTGCCAGCAGCTTAGATTGGGGCGCGAACACTGAAGCTTTCTTT
17	TRBV5-1	TRBD1	TRBJ1-2	-	CASSLGPQGVADYGYTF	TGCGCCAGCAGCTTGGGTCCACAGGGGGTGGCTGACTATGGCTACACCTTC
16	TRBV19	-	TRBJ2-1	-	CASSIDRGSSYNEQFF	TGTGCCAGTAGTATAGATAGAGGGAGCTCCTACAATGAGCAGTTCTTC
13	TRBV27	TRBD2	TRBJ2-1	-	CASSFLAGAEQFF	TGTGCCAGCAGTTTTCTAGCGGGAGCTGAGCAGTTCTTC
14	TRBV5-1	TRBD1	TRBJ2-7	-	CASSSGTGLYEQYF	TGCGCCAGCAGCTCCGGGACAGGACTTTACGAGCAGTACTTC
18	TRBV7-9	TRBD2	TRBJ2-1	-	CASSLVKPSGGLGDEQFF	TGTGCCAGCAGCTTAGTTAAGCCTAGCGGGGGCCTGGGGGATGAGCAGTTCTTC
14	TRBV4-1	TRBD1	TRBJ2-7	-	CASSQDGGQGEQYF	TGCGCCAGCAGCCAAGATGGGGGACAGGGCGAGCAGTACTTC
14	TRBV7-6	TRBD1	TRBJ2-5	-	CAITDRDREETQYF	TGTGCCATTACAGACCGGGACAGGGAGGAGACCCAGTACTTC
16	TRBV4-2	-	TRBJ2-7	-	CASSQAPADTNYEQYF	TGTGCCAGCAGCCAAGCCCCGGCAGACACGAACTACGAGCAGTACTTC
17	TRBV30	TRBD1	TRBJ2-3	-	CAWSPIGDRGGTDTQYF	TGTGCCTGGAGTCCAATCGGGGACAGGGGAGGGACAGATACGCAGTATTTT
13	TRBV25-1	TRBD1	TRBJ1-2	once	CASSERGPSGYTF	TGTGCCAGCAGTGAAAGGGGGCCGTCTGGCTACACCTTC
14	TRBV5-1	TRBD1	TRBJ2-7	-	CASSVQGTSSEQYF	TGCGCCAGCAGCGTACAGGGGACATCGAGTGAGCAGTACTTC